This is a list of T cell receptor beta chains from one sample in a study of blood T cell repertoires in COVID-19. Profiled with immunoSEQ multiplex PCR; TCRdb holds only in-frame clones, not every one. The profile shows some 120,000 clones, 85% of them singletons. The specimen sequenced was peripheral blood. These receptors were obtained from a man aged 40-50 years with acute or convalescent COVID-19. The CDR3 runs from the conserved cysteine through the conserved F or W. D genes are given only for firm matches. Clone size appears in some rows only: once, few, many, or a class for an expanded clone.

.	.	TRBV4-3	14	TRBJ2-5	CASSPGVYQETQYF	TGCGCCAGCAGCCCGGGGGTGTACCAAGAGACCCAGTACTTC
.	TRBD1	TRBV6-5	14	TRBJ2-1	CASTFDRGWNEQFF	TGTGCCAGCACATTTGACAGGGGGTGGAATGAGCAGTTCTTC
.	.	TRBV12-2	21	TRBJ2-1	CASRLALTASTRQGTYNEQFF	TGTGCAAGTCGCTTAGCCCTGACAGCTTCGACAAGACAGGGGACCTACAATGAGCAGTTCTTC
.	.	TRBV30	15	TRBJ1-6	CAWKGQGLPGSPLHF	TGTGCCTGGAAAGGGCAGGGCCTCCCTGGGTCACCCCTCCACTTT
.	.	TRBV6-6	13	TRBJ1-3	CASSYHSVDTIYF	TGTGCCAGCAGTTACCATTCCGTAGACACCATATATTTT
.	TRBD1	TRBV2	14	TRBJ2-1	CASSPDRVSNEQFF	TGTGCCAGCAGCCCGGACAGGGTAAGCAATGAGCAGTTCTTC
.	TRBD1	TRBV24-1	15	TRBJ2-1	CATSDFGQGGDEQFF	TGTGCCACCAGTGATTTCGGACAGGGCGGGGATGAGCAGTTCTTC
.	.	TRBV6-5	14	TRBJ2-1	CASSYGDSANEQFF	TGTGCCAGCAGTTACGGGGATAGCGCCAATGAGCAGTTCTTC
.	.	TRBV11-2	15	TRBJ1-2	CASSSTGAKYYGYTF	TGTGCCAGCAGCTCAACAGGCGCCAAGTACTATGGCTACACCTTC
.	.	TRBV7-2	12	TRBJ2-7	CASSLNGYEQYF	TGTGCCAGCAGCTTAAACGGGTACGAGCAGTACTTC
.	.	TRBV7-9	14	TRBJ2-3	CASSYRRSTDTQYF	TGTGCCAGCAGCTATCGGCGGAGCACAGATACGCAGTATTTT
.	TRBD1	TRBV5-6	16	TRBJ2-7	CASSFFTGTGDYEQYF	TGTGCCAGCAGCTTTTTCACCGGGACAGGGGACTACGAGCAGTACTTC
.	TRBD1	TRBV14	16	TRBJ2-4	CASSRDRAPFRNIQYF	TGTGCCAGCAGCAGGGACAGGGCCCCCTTTAGGAACATTCAGTACTTC
.	TRBD2	TRBV6-2/TRBV6-3	14	TRBJ2-1	CASSRTSVGGEQFF	TGTGCCAGCAGTCGAACTAGCGTGGGGGGTGAGCAGTTCTTC
.	TRBD2	TRBV30	15	TRBJ2-1	CAWRGWPSGSYEQFF	TGTGCCTGGAGAGGGTGGCCTAGCGGGAGTTATGAGCAGTTCTTC
few	.	TRBV11-2	12	TRBJ2-7	CASSRRHSEQYF	TGTGCCAGCAGCCGCCGACATTCCGAGCAGTACTTC
.	TRBD1	TRBV7-9	16	TRBJ1-2	CASSFLNRGLLYGYTF	TGTGCCAGCAGCTTCCTTAACAGGGGTCTACTGTATGGCTACACCTTC
.	.	TRBV6-2/TRBV6-3	16	TRBJ1-1	CASSLPVGTMNTEAFF	TGTGCCAGCAGTTTACCCGTTGGGACAATGAACACTGAAGCTTTCTTT
.	.	TRBV5-8	13	TRBJ1-4	CASSARRGEKLFF	TGTGCCAGCAGTGCCAGGCGGGGGGAAAAACTGTTTTTT
few	.	TRBV6-2/TRBV6-3	18	TRBJ2-7	CASSYPTTKTGGPYEQYF	TGTGCCAGCAGTTACCCCACTACCAAGACAGGCGGGCCCTACGAGCAGTACTTC
.	TRBD1	TRBV6-2/TRBV6-3	16	TRBJ2-7	CASSFPRTGSSYEQYF	TGTGCCAGCAGTTTCCCCCGGACAGGGAGTTCCTACGAGCAGTACTTC
.	.	TRBV7-3	14	TRBJ2-3	CASSLGGRADTQYF	TGTGCCAGCAGCTTAGGAGGTCGTGCAGATACGCAGTATTTT
once	TRBD1	TRBV6-1	16	TRBJ1-2	CASSALQGAKNYGYTF	TGTGCCAGCAGTGCACTCCAGGGGGCGAAGAACTATGGCTACACCTTC
few	.	TRBV30	15	TRBJ2-1	CAWSNSPLSYNEQFF	TGTGCCTGGAGTAACAGTCCCCTCTCCTACAATGAGCAGTTCTTC
.	TRBD2	TRBV2	15	TRBJ2-2	CASSVGVAGAGELFF	TGTGCCAGCAGTGTAGGGGTAGCGGGGGCCGGGGAGCTGTTTTTT
.	.	TRBV2	13	TRBJ1-4	CASSEQGGEKLFF	TGTGCCAGCAGTGAACAGGGAGGTGAAAAACTGTTTTTT
.	.	TRBV28	14	TRBJ2-7	CASSFGGTAYEQYF	TGTGCCAGCAGTTTTGGCGGGACAGCCTACGAGCAGTACTTC
once	TRBD1	TRBV28	11	TRBJ2-7	CASWGQNEQYF	TGTGCCAGCTGGGGACAGAACGAGCAGTACTTC
.	TRBD1	TRBV7-8	13	TRBJ2-1	CASSHRGTHEQFF	TGTGCCAGCAGCCACAGGGGTACGCATGAGCAGTTCTTC
.	.	TRBV5-1	18	TRBJ1-2	CASSSAGHAAKASYGYTF	TGCGCCAGCAGCTCCGCCGGCCACGCGGCGAAGGCCTCTTATGGCTACACCTTC
.	.	TRBV7-3	13	TRBJ1-2	CASSQTGEYGYTF	TGTGCCAGCAGCCAGACAGGAGAATATGGCTACACCTTC
.	TRBD1	TRBV18	15	TRBJ1-2	CASSRGQGMGYGYTF	TGTGCCAGCTCACGGGGACAGGGAATGGGCTATGGCTACACCTTC
.	TRBD1	TRBV3-1/TRBV3-2	15	TRBJ2-3	CASSATGGFADTQYF	TGTGCCAGCAGTGCGACAGGGGGTTTTGCAGATACGCAGTATTTT
few	.	TRBV19	13	TRBJ2-5	CASSSLPGGTQYF	TGTGCCAGTAGTTCCCTACCCGGGGGGACCCAGTACTTC
.	.	TRBV7-9	14	TRBJ2-3	CASSLRGFADTQYF	TGTGCCAGCAGCTTACGGGGTTTTGCAGATACGCAGTATTTT
.	TRBD1	TRBV2	13	TRBJ1-1	CASRDREWNEAFF	TGTGCCAGCAGAGACAGGGAGTGGAATGAAGCTTTCTTT
.	.	TRBV11-3	14	TRBJ2-7	CASSPSGPSYEQYF	TGTGCCAGCAGCCCCAGCGGGCCCTCCTACGAGCAGTACTTC
once	.	TRBV15	13	TRBJ1-4	CATSPRGNEKLFF	TGTGCCACGTCTCCCCGAGGTAATGAAAAACTGTTTTTT
.	TRBD1	TRBV30	15	TRBJ2-5	CAWSAPGTGRETQYF	TGTGCCTGGAGTGCCCCGGGGACAGGGCGGGAGACCCAGTACTTC
.	TRBD1	TRBV28	15	TRBJ1-4	CASSPQGATNEKLFF	TGTGCCAGCAGTCCCCAGGGGGCAACTAATGAAAAACTGTTTTTT
.	TRBD2	TRBV7-8	14	TRBJ2-1	CASSRGLAGNEQFF	TGTGCCAGCAGCCGGGGACTAGCCGGCAATGAGCAGTTCTTC
.	.	TRBV21-1	19	TRBJ1-2	CASIGGVWWETESNYGYTF	TGTGCCAGCATTGGAGGGGTATGGTGGGAGACGGAATCTAACTATGGCTACACCTTC
.	TRBD1	TRBV6-2/TRBV6-3	17	TRBJ2-7	CASSYNPGTGGSYEQYF	TGTGCCAGCAGTTATAACCCCGGGACAGGGGGCTCCTACGAGCAGTACTTC
.	.	TRBV7-8	13	TRBJ2-1	CASRVQGGNEQFF	TGTGCCAGCAGGGTGCAGGGGGGCAATGAGCAGTTCTTC
.	TRBD1	TRBV5-1	14	TRBJ2-7	CASSSGTGGYEQYF	TGCGCCAGCAGCTCCGGGACAGGGGGCTACGAGCAGTACTTC
.	TRBD2	TRBV5-5	18	TRBJ2-1	CASSLAAGGGQKHNEQFF	TGTGCCAGCAGCTTGGCAGCGGGAGGAGGTCAGAAACACAATGAGCAGTTCTTC
.	TRBD1	TRBV2	15	TRBJ2-5	CASRPQGASGETQYF	TGTGCCAGCAGGCCCCAGGGGGCGTCCGGGGAGACCCAGTACTTC
.	TRBD1	TRBV30	15	TRBJ2-3	CAWSVRTGGKDTQYF	TGTGCCTGGAGTGTAAGGACAGGGGGCAAAGATACGCAGTATTTT
.	TRBD2	TRBV6-5	14	TRBJ2-7	CASISSGSGYEQYF	TGTGCCAGCATTTCTAGCGGGAGTGGTTACGAGCAGTACTTC
.	TRBD2	TRBV6-5	13	TRBJ2-7	CASRTSGSNEQYF	TGTGCCAGCAGAACTAGCGGGAGCAACGAGCAGTACTTC
once	TRBD1	TRBV10-3	14	TRBJ1-4	CAISGTGTNEKLFF	TGTGCCATCAGTGGGACAGGGACTAATGAAAAACTGTTTTTT
few	.	TRBV18	14	TRBJ1-2	CASSPPGANYGYTF	TGTGCCAGCTCACCACCCGGGGCTAACTATGGCTACACCTTC
.	TRBD2	TRBV6-5	16	TRBJ2-1	CASSSGTSGRVFEQFF	TGTGCCAGCAGTTCCGGGACTAGCGGGAGGGTGTTTGAGCAGTTCTTC
.	TRBD1	TRBV5-4	15	TRBJ1-2	CASSYPGQGTYGYTF	TGTGCCAGCAGCTACCCGGGACAGGGGACCTATGGCTACACCTTC